This T cell receptor (beta chain) was observed in a study of blood T cell repertoires in COVID-19. Germline loops: CDR1 SGHTA, CDR2 FQGNSA. The CDR3 contains 18 residues. The ends lost 1 base at V and 3 bases at J; junction bases unmatched: 12. Per the authors' pipeline: Nucleated cell number was recorded as an estimate derived from reference gene primer amplification. Some clones are missing from TCRdb's copy, which holds only in-frame ones; the method was immunoSEQ multiplex PCR. V, J and clone size are those of that table, while D and trimming were read from the DNA. The data show fewer than 350,000 clones, roughly 88% seen once.

This clonotype was obtained from a woman aged 25 to 39 with COVID-19, enrolled during active disease. The specimen sequenced was peripheral blood. The rearrangement joins TRBV7-2 to TRBJ2-5, with 9 positions matching TRBD2. The CDR3 DNA reads as TGTGCCAGCAGCTTAGTGTTCGGAATTAGCGGGGGTAAAGAGACCCAGTACTTC. Encoded protein: CASSLVFGISGGKETQYF.